The rows below give T cell receptor beta chains drawn from one sample of a study of immune characterization of retroperitoneal liposarcoma. TCRdb reprocessed the PCR reads with MiXCR, giving one entry per CDR3 protein. In the table there are 8,500 to 14,000 distinct CDR3 sequences, 22% of which are singletons. The sample was blood. The receptors originated from a female donor with retroperitoneal liposarcoma. The CDR3 runs from the conserved cysteine through the conserved F or W. Fields, in order: clone size, V gene, J gene, D gene, CDR3 protein, CDR3 DNA. A D gene is named only where the DNA matches it firmly. Some rows have no size entry. The others give once, few or many, or a class for an expanded clone.

>few|TRBV7-7|TRBJ2-1|.
CASSLGSGNEQFF
TGTGCCAGCAGCTTAGGATCAGGGAATGAGCAGTTCTTC
>.|TRBV9|TRBJ2-5|.
CASSVGTKQETQYF
TGTGCCAGCAGCGTTGGGACAAAACAAGAGACCCAGTACTTC
>few|TRBV12-3/TRBV12-4|TRBJ2-3|TRBD1
CASSSQDRRITDTQYF
TGTGCCAGCAGTTCCCAGGACAGGAGAATCACAGATACGCAGTATTTT
>medium-sized|TRBV11-3|TRBJ2-1|.
CASSYQREGGEQFF
TGTGCCAGCAGCTATCAGCGCGAGGGCGGGGAGCAGTTCTTC
>.|TRBV7-6|TRBJ2-7|.
CASSLRELGEQYF
TGTGCTAGCAGCTTAAGGGAATTGGGTGAGCAGTACTTC
>.|TRBV3-1|TRBJ2-1|.
CASSLTRAMDNEQFF
TGTGCCAGCAGCCTGACTCGGGCGATGGACAATGAGCAGTTCTTC
>.|TRBV10-1|TRBJ1-1|.
CASSDRWNTEAFF
TGCGCCAGCAGTGACAGGTGGAACACTGAAGCTTTCTTT
>few|TRBV5-1|TRBJ2-5|TRBD2
CASSMRLAVAETQYF
TGCGCCAGCAGCATGAGACTAGCGGTAGCGGAGACCCAGTACTTC
>.|TRBV12-3/TRBV12-4|TRBJ2-7|TRBD2
CASRRTSGTYEQYF
TGTGCCAGCAGACGGACTAGCGGAACCTACGAGCAGTACTTC
>.|TRBV4-1|TRBJ2-7|TRBD2
CASSQGGLREDGQYF
TGCGCCAGCAGCCAAGGGGGGTTGCGGGAGGATGGGCAGTACTTC
>.|TRBV5-4|TRBJ2-5|.
CASSLAGGETQYF
TGTGCCAGCAGCTTGGCGGGCGGAGAGACCCAGTACTTC
>few|TRBV6-1|TRBJ2-7|.
CASSPRRSSYEQYF
TGTGCCAGCAGCCCTAGGAGGAGCTCCTACGAGCAGTACTTC
>few|TRBV6-5|TRBJ1-5|.
CASSYSRDQPQHF
TGTGCCAGCAGTTACTCCAGGGACCAGCCCCAGCATTTT
>few|TRBV6-1|TRBJ2-1|.
CASSLDGGALSQETQFF
TGTGCCAGCAGTCTGGATGGAGGGGCCCTCTCCCAAGAGACCCAGTTCTTC
>.|TRBV5-1|TRBJ2-3|.
CASSLVQATDTQYF
TGCGCCAGCAGCTTGGTGCAGGCCACAGATACGCAGTATTTT
>many|TRBV11-2|TRBJ1-1|TRBD1
CASSLTGETEAFF
TGTGCCAGCAGCTTGACAGGGGAAACTGAAGCTTTCTTT
>few|TRBV5-1|TRBJ2-1|.
CASSSSSGVRNEQFF
TGCGCCAGCAGCTCGTCGTCAGGGGTAAGGAATGAGCAGTTCTTC
>medium-sized|TRBV12-3/TRBV12-4|TRBJ2-3|TRBD2
CASSLRLAGLTDTQYF
TGTGCCAGCAGTTTAAGGCTAGCGGGACTCACAGATACGCAGTATTTT
>many|TRBV11-1|TRBJ2-2|.
CASRKEVPWAGELFF
TGTGCCAGCAGAAAAGAGGTCCCTTGGGCCGGGGAGCTGTTTTTT
>many|TRBV4-1|TRBJ2-7|TRBD1
CASSQEEQGFYEQYF
TGCGCCAGCAGCCAAGAGGAACAGGGGTTCTACGAGCAGTACTTC
>few|TRBV7-2|TRBJ2-1|TRBD2
CASNPGGTITYEQFF
TGTGCCAGCAATCCGGGGGGGACCATAACCTACGAGCAGTTCTTC
>.|TRBV11-3|TRBJ2-1|TRBD2
CASNSEVAGNEQFF
TGTGCCAGCAACTCGGAGGTAGCGGGCAATGAGCAGTTCTTC
>.|TRBV7-3|TRBJ2-2|TRBD2
CASSLGTITGELFF
TGTGCCAGCAGCTTAGGGACTATTACCGGGGAGCTGTTTTTT
>many|TRBV6-1|TRBJ1-5|.
CASSEINRRDGQPQHF
TGTGCCAGCAGTGAAATAAATAGAAGGGACGGTCAGCCCCAGCATTTT
>many|TRBV6-1|TRBJ2-1|TRBD1
CASSRGQGSEQFF
TGTGCCAGCAGCAGGGGACAGGGTAGTGAGCAGTTCTTC
>.|TRBV12-3/TRBV12-4|TRBJ2-7|TRBD2
CASSPSTGTTTYEQYF
TGTGCCAGCAGTCCTTCAACCGGGACTACGACCTACGAGCAGTACTTC
>.|TRBV6-2/TRBV6-3|TRBJ2-5|.
CASSLRAQETQYF
TGTGCCAGCAGCCTCCGGGCCCAAGAGACCCAGTACTTC
>few|TRBV6-1|TRBJ2-7|.
CALAGQTYEQYF
TGTGCCCTCGCTGGGCAGACCTACGAGCAGTACTTC
>.|TRBV24-1|TRBJ2-1|TRBD2
CATSGRARNEQFF
TGTGCCACCAGCGGGAGGGCCCGGAATGAGCAGTTCTTC
>once|TRBV6-1|TRBJ1-6|.
CASSEIGISPLHF
TGTGCCAGCAGTGAAATAGGGATTTCACCCCTCCACTTT
>few|TRBV25-1|TRBJ2-5|.
CASSEHGDGDEQYF
TGTGCCAGCAGTGAACACGGGGACGGGGATGAGCAGTACTTC
>few|TRBV4-1|TRBJ2-1|TRBD1
CASSQEGQGIQFGYIHEQFF
TGCGCCAGCAGCCAAGAGGGACAGGGGATACAGTTCGGTTATATTCATGAGCAGTTCTTC
>.|TRBV11-3|TRBJ2-7|TRBD2
CASSLVLAGDPYEQYF
TGTGCCAGCAGCTTAGTCTTAGCGGGAGACCCGTACGAGCAGTACTTC
>many|TRBV6-1|TRBJ2-1|.
CASSVNSLVTYEQFF
TGTGCCAGCAGCGTTAACAGTTTAGTAACCTACGAGCAGTTCTTC
>.|TRBV7-7|TRBJ2-3|TRBD1
CASSLNPGTGGTDTQYF
TGTGCTAGCAGCTTAAACCCTGGGACAGGGGGAACAGATACGCAGTATTTT
>few|TRBV5-1|TRBJ2-1|TRBD2
CASSSGLAGGPSYNEQFF
TGCGCCAGCAGTTCCGGACTAGCGGGAGGGCCCTCCTACAATGAGCAGTTCTTC
>.|TRBV27|TRBJ2-1|TRBD1
CASTRQGAGEQFF
TGTGCCAGCACTCGCCAGGGGGCGGGTGAGCAGTTCTTC
>.|TRBV6-1|TRBJ1-4|.
CASSAGGENEKLFF
TGTGCCAGCAGTGCGGGGGGAGAGAATGAAAAACTGTTTTTT
>few|TRBV6-1|TRBJ2-3|TRBD1
CASRVTGTDTQYF
TGTGCCAGCAGAGTGACAGGGACAGATACGCAGTATTTT
>.|TRBV27|TRBJ2-1|TRBD2
CASSLGLAWGSYNEQFF
TGTGCCAGCAGTCTCGGACTAGCCTGGGGCTCCTACAATGAGCAGTTCTTC
>many|TRBV12-3/TRBV12-4|TRBJ2-1|.
CASSLRRDASLNEQFF
TGTGCCAGCAGTTTACGACGGGATGCTTCACTCAATGAGCAGTTCTTC
>.|TRBV20-1|TRBJ2-3|TRBD2
CSARPLADPTDTQYF
TGCAGTGCTAGACCCCTAGCGGATCCCACAGATACGCAGTATTTT
>.|TRBV28|TRBJ2-3|.
CASSLFRESTDTQYF
TGTGCCAGCAGTTTATTCAGGGAGAGCACAGATACGCAGTATTTT
>.|TRBV6-1|TRBJ1-4|TRBD1
CASSAPPGQVGEKLFF
TGTGCCAGCAGTGCTCCTCCGGGACAGGTGGGCGAAAAACTGTTTTTT
>.|TRBV7-6|TRBJ2-3|.
CASSLSRGATQYF
TGTGCTAGCAGCTTATCCAGGGGGGCTACGCAGTATTTT
>.|TRBV20-1|TRBJ1-2|.
CSARPQTGSYGYTF
TGCAGTGCTAGACCCCAGACGGGGAGCTATGGCTACACCTTC